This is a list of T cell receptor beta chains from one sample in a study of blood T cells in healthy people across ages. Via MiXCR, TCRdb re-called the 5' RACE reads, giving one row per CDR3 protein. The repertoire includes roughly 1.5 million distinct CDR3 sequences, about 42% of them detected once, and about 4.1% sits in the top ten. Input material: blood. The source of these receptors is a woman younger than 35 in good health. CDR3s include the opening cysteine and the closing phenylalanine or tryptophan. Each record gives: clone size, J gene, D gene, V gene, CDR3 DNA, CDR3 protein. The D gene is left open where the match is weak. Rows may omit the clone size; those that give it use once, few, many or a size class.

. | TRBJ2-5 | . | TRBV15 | TGTGCCACCAGCAGACGATTTATACATGAGCAGTACTTC | CATSRRFIHEQYF
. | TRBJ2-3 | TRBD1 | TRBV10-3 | TGTGCCATCAGTAAAAAAGACAGGGAAGATACGCAGTATTTT | CAISKKDREDTQYF
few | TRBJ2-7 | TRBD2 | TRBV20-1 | TGCAGTGCTAGCAGGCTAGCGGGAGTGAGTAGGTGGTACGAGCAGTACTTC | CSASRLAGVSRWYEQYF
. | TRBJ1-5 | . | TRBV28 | TGTGCCAGCAGTTTATGGATGTTCGGGTTTCCCCCTAGCAATCAGCCCCAGCATTTT | CASSLWMFGFPPSNQPQHF
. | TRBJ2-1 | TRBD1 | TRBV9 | TGTGCCAGCAGCCCCCAGGGGGACGGAGCCTACAATGAGCAGTTCTTC | CASSPQGDGAYNEQFF
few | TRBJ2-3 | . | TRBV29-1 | TGCAGCGGTACCCAGGGGTCGGCAGATACGCAGTATTTT | CSGTQGSADTQYF
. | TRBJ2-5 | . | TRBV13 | TGTGCCAGCAGCCCCCAGGACGGCCTTAAGACCCAGTACTTC | CASSPQDGLKTQYF
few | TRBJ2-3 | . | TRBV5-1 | TGCGCCAGCAGCTTGGCCCCCCTCAACACAGATACGCAGTATTTT | CASSLAPLNTDTQYF
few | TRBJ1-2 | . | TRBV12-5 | TGTGCTAGTGCCCCGGCGGGTTACTATGGCTACACCTTC | CASAPAGYYGYTF
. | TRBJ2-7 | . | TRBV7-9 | TGTGCCAGCAGCTTTAGAGGGGAATACGAGCAGTACTTC | CASSFRGEYEQYF
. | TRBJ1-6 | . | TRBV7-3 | TGTGCCAGCAGCTTAACCACCAGGAGTAATTCACCCCTCCACTTT | CASSLTTRSNSPLHF
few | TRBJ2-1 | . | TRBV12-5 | TGTGCTAGTGGTTTGGACATTTACAATGAGCAGTTCTTC | CASGLDIYNEQFF
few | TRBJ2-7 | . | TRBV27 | TGTGCCAGCAGTTCCGGGACGGCGATCTACGAGCAGTACTTC | CASSSGTAIYEQYF
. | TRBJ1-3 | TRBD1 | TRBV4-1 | TGCGCCAGCAGCCAAAAACGACCGGGACAGGGTATCAACACCATATATTTT | CASSQKRPGQGINTIYF
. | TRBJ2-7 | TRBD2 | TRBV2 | TGTGCCAGCAGTGAAACCCGGGAGGTTACCTACGAGCAGTACTTC | CASSETREVTYEQYF
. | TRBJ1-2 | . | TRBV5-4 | TGTGCCAGCAGCATGGAGCAGGCCAACGGGGGCTACACCTTC | CASSMEQANGGYTF